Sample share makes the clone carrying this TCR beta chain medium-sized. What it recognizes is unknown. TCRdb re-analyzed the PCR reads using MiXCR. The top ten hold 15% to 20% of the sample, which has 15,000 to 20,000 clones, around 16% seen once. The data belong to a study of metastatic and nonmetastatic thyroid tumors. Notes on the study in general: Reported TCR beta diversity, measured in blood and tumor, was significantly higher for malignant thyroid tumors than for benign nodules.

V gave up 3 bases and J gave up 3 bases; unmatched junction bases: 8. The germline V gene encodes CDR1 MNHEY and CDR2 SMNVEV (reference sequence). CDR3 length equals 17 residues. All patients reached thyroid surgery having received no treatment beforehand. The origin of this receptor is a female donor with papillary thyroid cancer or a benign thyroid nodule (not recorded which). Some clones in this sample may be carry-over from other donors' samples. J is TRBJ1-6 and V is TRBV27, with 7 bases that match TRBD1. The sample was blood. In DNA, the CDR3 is TGTGCCAGCAGTTTCTCCCCCCGACAGGGCTATAATTCACCCCTCCACTTT. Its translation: CASSFSPRQGYNSPLHF.